This entry features one TCR delta chain sequence. This clone was found a few times. The antigen this receptor binds is unknown. Per-base qualities were not stored, and no clone one base away is much larger. Infants were enrolled after their mothers, pregnant women receiving prenatal care in Kampala, Uganda, were recruited, and documentation of maternal HIV status was required. Home visits to families took place weekly, and collection of infant clinical information, oral swabs and peripheral blood began at 6 weeks of age and was repeated every 4 months after that. Blood was collected in heparin tubes, and PBMC were isolated by Ficoll-Paque density gradient centrifugation and cryopreserved. These data come from a study of delta chains in infants with herpesvirus infections (dated 2023 in TCRdb). In the study overall: To characterize gammadelta T cell responses to primary cytomegalovirus (CMV) infection, researchers prospectively followed a birth cohort of Ugandan infants starting at birth. A public fetal Vdelta1/Vgamma8 gammadelta TCR clonotype was searched for in infants infected with CMV after birth. Using PBMC, gammadelta TCRs were sequenced for some 20 CMV-infected infants, one of whom was congenitally infected, and for several CMV-uninfected infants who had enough sample available. By approximate age, the infant blood samples fell into groups of 1.5, 4, 8 and 12 months. Previously published Belgian fetal and cord blood gammadelta TCR data were included only for comparison and were not generated in this cohort.

V ends up 1 base short and J 4 bases short, with an unmatched junction base count of 29. The CDR3 sequence holds 23 residues, the cysteine and phenylalanine included. CDR3 DNA only is kept here, 69 bases in frame from base 1. CDR1 is given as TSWWSYY and CDR2 as QGS, both from the germline V gene. Results and caveats for the whole study, not just this receptor: The public Vdelta1 clonotype appeared in 4 of 18 CMV-infected infants: three infected postnatally before 120 days of age, plus the congenitally infected infant. The public clonotype might still be present below the detection limit in CMV-uninfected infants. The authors noted a small sample size and no race- or environment-matched controls, since nearly all Ugandans acquire CMV before adulthood. Detection of the public clonotype was limited to the first time point after infection, and the public clonotype was not found in uninfected infants or in infants infected after 120 days. Public-clonotype frequency among Vdelta1 cells appeared to correlate inversely with age at infection and decayed rapidly, seemingly not persisting beyond about two months.

Libraries were prepared through RT-PCR. PBMC RNA was reverse transcribed with SuperScript II using gamma-chain- and delta-chain-specific primers to generate TCR cDNA. After purification with AMPure XP beads, the cDNA was amplified and indexed with Illumina adapters using the Nextera XT Index Kit. Sequencing of the gammadelta TCR libraries was done on an Illumina MiSeq using a V2 300-cycle kit. The original methods were these. Using MiXCR v2.1.12, CDR3 sequences were assembled, and reads were mapped onto D, J and V genes obtained from GenBank. Repertoire analyses of the CDR3 clonotypes were performed with VDJtools v1.2.1. With CATT, TCRdb called clones again from the public reads; duplicate DNA rows were later joined. In this record, the V and J calls reflect TCRdb's handling and not the investigators' own analysis. The sample profile shows thousands of delta-chain clones; about 40% of them were found once. Almost 5% of the sample is in the top ten clones.

Specimen: peripheral blood, collected at time point 4 of longitudinal follow-up. The sequence derives from a human donor who was a Ugandan infant, either HIV-exposed or HIV-unexposed (not recorded which). The chain was built from TRDV1 and TRDJ1; a stretch of 8 junction bases matches TRDD3. The DNA sequence follows: TGTGCTCTTGGGGAACATTGCCCAAACCCGGTACGGGGGGATAGGATTGGGGACGATAAACTCATCTTT. Translated, it reads CALGEHCPNPVRGDRIGDDKLIF.